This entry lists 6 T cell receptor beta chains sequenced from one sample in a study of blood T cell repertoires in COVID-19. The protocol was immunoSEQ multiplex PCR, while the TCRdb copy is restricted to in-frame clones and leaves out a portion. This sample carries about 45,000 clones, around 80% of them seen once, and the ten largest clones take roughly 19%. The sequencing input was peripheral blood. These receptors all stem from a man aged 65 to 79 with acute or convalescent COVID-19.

CDR3 DNA sequence: TGTGCCAGCAGCTTAGTTGGGGGGGCGAACACCGGGGAGCTGTTTTTT. As protein: CASSLVGGANTGELFF. This chain connects TRBV7-9 to TRBJ2-2; TRBD2 matches at 7 bases. V dropped 1 base and J dropped 0; count of bases not matched to a gene: 2. Germline V gene lookup returns CDR1 SEHNR and CDR2 FQNEAQ (reference sequence). The CDR3 covers 16 residues.

The CDR3 coding sequence is TGTGCCAGCAGTTTATTAGGCGGGGGGGGCACAGATACGCAGTATTTT. The encoded protein is CASSLLGGGGTDTQYF. The chain carries TRBV28 and TRBJ2-3, with 9 bases identical to TRBD2. V trimming: 1 base; J trimming: 1 base; junction bases outside the gene matches: 3. Per germline, CDR1 MDHEN and CDR2 SYDVKM. CDR3 length: 16 amino acids.

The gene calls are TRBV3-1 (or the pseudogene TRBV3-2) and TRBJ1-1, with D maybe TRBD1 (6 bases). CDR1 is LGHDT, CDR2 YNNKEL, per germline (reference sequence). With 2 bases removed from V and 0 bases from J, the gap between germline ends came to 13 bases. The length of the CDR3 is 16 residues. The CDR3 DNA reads TGTGCCAGCAGCCAAAGAGGACAGCTAGTGAACACTGAAGCTTTCTTT. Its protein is CASSQRGQLVNTEAFF.

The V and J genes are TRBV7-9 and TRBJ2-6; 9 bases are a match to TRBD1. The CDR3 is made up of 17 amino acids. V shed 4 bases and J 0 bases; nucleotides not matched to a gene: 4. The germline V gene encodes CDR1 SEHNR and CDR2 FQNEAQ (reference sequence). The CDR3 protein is CASSSPGQGSGANVLTF. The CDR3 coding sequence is TGTGCCAGCAGCTCCCCGGGACAGGGCTCTGGGGCCAACGTCCTGACTTTC.

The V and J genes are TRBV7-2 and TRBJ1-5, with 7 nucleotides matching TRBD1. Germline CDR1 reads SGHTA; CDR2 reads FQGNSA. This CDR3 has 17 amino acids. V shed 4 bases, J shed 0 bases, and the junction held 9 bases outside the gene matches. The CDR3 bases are TGTGCCAGCAGCTCTCAAGGGACAGCATATAGCAATCAGCCCCAGCATTTT. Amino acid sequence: CASSSQGTAYSNQPQHF.

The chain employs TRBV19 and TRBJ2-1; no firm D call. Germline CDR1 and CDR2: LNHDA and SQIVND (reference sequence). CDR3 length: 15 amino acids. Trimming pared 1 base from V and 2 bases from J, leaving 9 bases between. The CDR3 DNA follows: TGTGCCAGTAGTATAGGCCCGGGTACCTACAATGAGCAGTTCTTC. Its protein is CASSIGPGTYNEQFF.